A selection of T cell receptor beta chains follows, all from one sample in a study of blood T cell repertoires in COVID-19. The protocol was immunoSEQ multiplex PCR, while the TCRdb copy is restricted to in-frame clones and leaves out a portion. This table has about 330,000 clones, 87% appearing once. The sample comprised PBMCs or T cells enriched from blood (not recorded which). Every receptor here comes from a woman aged 30 to 39 who had recovered from COVID-19. The CDR3 runs from the conserved cysteine through the conserved F or W. Fields, in order: clone size, D gene, J gene, V gene, CDR3 protein, CDR3 DNA. The D gene is left open where the match is weak. Only some rows state a clone size, as once, few, many or a class for expanded clones.

.,TRBD1,TRBJ1-1,TRBV5-1,CASSLNRGLGTEAFF,TGCGCCAGCAGCTTGAACAGGGGGTTAGGCACTGAAGCTTTCTTT
.,.,TRBJ1-3,TRBV6-5,CASSRDLQGGNTIYF,TGTGCCAGCAGCCGGGATTTACAAGGTGGAAACACCATATATTTT
once,.,TRBJ2-2,TRBV5-8,CASSLEGGAANTGELFF,TGTGCCAGCAGCTTGGAGGGGGGGGCCGCGAACACCGGGGAGCTGTTTTTT
.,.,TRBJ1-1,TRBV2,CATSSGGSMNTEAFF,TGTGCCACCTCATCCGGAGGGTCCATGAACACTGAAGCTTTCTTT
.,.,TRBJ2-3,TRBV5-1,CASSSPDTQYF,TGCGCCAGCAGCTCTCCAGATACGCAGTATTTT
.,TRBD1,TRBJ1-6,TRBV5-1,CASSRGQADSPLHF,TGCGCCAGCAGCCGGGGACAGGCGGATTCACCCCTCCACTTT
.,.,TRBJ1-4,TRBV2,CASRDQGSSEKLFF,TGTGCCAGCAGGGACCAGGGGTCGAGTGAAAAACTGTTTTTT
.,TRBD1,TRBJ1-5,TRBV5-6,CASSLARGQQPQHF,TGTGCCAGCAGCTTGGCCAGGGGGCAGCAGCCCCAGCATTTT
.,.,TRBJ1-2,TRBV2,CASSEGTVYGYTF,TGTGCCAGCAGTGAAGGGACAGTTTATGGCTACACCTTC
.,TRBD1,TRBJ1-3,TRBV6-5,CASSWTGDSGNTIYF,TGTGCCAGCAGTTGGACAGGGGACTCTGGAAACACCATATATTTT
.,.,TRBJ2-5,TRBV5-1,CASSLDPSNQETQYF,TGCGCCAGCAGCTTGGACCCCAGTAACCAAGAGACCCAGTACTTC
.,TRBD2,TRBJ2-1,TRBV7-9,CASSFIQRGGSINYNEQFF,TGTGCCAGCAGCTTTATTCAGCGGGGGGGGTCAATTAACTACAATGAGCAGTTCTTC
.,TRBD1,TRBJ1-3,TRBV7-3,CASSPSGTEGNTIYF,TGTGCCAGCAGCCCATCCGGGACAGAGGGAAACACCATATATTTT
.,.,TRBJ1-1,TRBV18,CASSLRENTEAFF,TGTGCCAGCTCACTCCGGGAGAACACTGAAGCTTTCTTT
.,.,TRBJ1-3,TRBV7-2,CATTRTAGGTIYF,TGTGCCACCACAAGGACAGCTGGGGGCACCATATATTTT
.,.,TRBJ2-1,TRBV10-1,CASSESWAQVEEEQFF,TGCGCCAGCAGTGAGTCGTGGGCTCAGGTAGAAGAGGAGCAGTTCTTC
.,TRBD1,TRBJ2-5,TRBV10-3,CAIRDRTGEETQYF,TGTGCCATCAGGGACCGGACAGGGGAAGAGACCCAGTACTTC